This T cell receptor beta chain was sequenced in a study of T-cell memory formation after mild COVID-19. In the study overall: Largely donor-specific sequence clusters came from a couple of donors.

The CDR3 has 15 amino acids. Trimming removed 0 bases from V and 10 bases from J; junction bases left unmatched: 4. Germline V gene sequence: CDR1 LGHNA, CDR2 YSLEER. This clonotype was recorded a few times. TCRdb recomputed calls from the 5' RACE reads with MiXCR, one row per CDR3 protein. The sample has roughly 600,000 distinct CDR3 sequences; more than 15% are singletons. The sample comprised PBMCs or a T cell subset sorted from them (not recorded which). The TCR comes from an adult woman who had mild COVID-19 (a few samples of this study predate the infection). Cell type and time point are not known. This chain connects TRBV4-3 to TRBJ2-5, with TRBD2 identical over 14 bases. The CDR3 DNA reads as TGCGCCAGCAGCCAAGACGGGACTAGCGGGAGAATCCAGTACTTC. Residues: CASSQDGTSGRIQYF.